Reported below is one TCR beta chain. What it binds is unknown. Its ends do not fully match the called genes, so a read error is possible. The sample originates from a study of blood T cells in healthy people across ages. Peripheral blood from each donor was collected in a volume of about 9.9 milliliters. Study outcomes and limitations: Diversity estimates drawn from one million T cells were deemed underestimates.

The CDR3 is made up of 16 amino acids. Germline loops: CDR1 MGHRA, CDR2 YSYEKL. Alongside a J-beta primer mix, a sample-barcoded 5' primer served in a second PCR lasting about 7 to 11 cycles. TCRdb reprocessed the 5' RACE reads with MiXCR, giving one entry per CDR3 protein. The sample lists approximately 2,000,000 distinct CDR3 sequences; about 39% were seen once. The clonotype was recovered from a human donor in good health. What was sequenced was blood. This chain connects TRBV4-1 to TRBJ2-1, with no clear D. The CDR3 spells CASSQVDMITYSEQFF. DNA for the CDR3: TGCGCCAGCAGCCAAGTAGACATGATAACCTACAGTGAGCAGTTCTTC.